Following are 30 T cell receptor beta chains from one sample sequenced in a study of blood T cell repertoires in COVID-19 (TCRdb year 2020). Library preparation employed the immunoSEQ multiplex PCR assay. TCRdb mirrors the immuneACCESS table, restricted to in-frame sequences. Some clones are absent from its copies; in checked studies, under half trace to an unresolved V gene, and the reason for the others is unknown. The sample profile shows some 300,000 clones; about 90% of them were found once. The ten largest clones represent about 1% of the sample. The material sequenced was peripheral blood. The origin of the receptors is a woman aged 40-49 years with COVID-19, enrolled during active disease.

This chain joins TRBV19 and TRBJ2-1; perhaps TRBD1 as D (6 bases). Germline assignment: CDR1 LNHDA and CDR2 SQIVND (reference sequence). Trimming shortened V by 7 bases and J by 4 bases, and 11 bases separated the two germline ends. The CDR3 extends over 13 amino acids. The CDR3 DNA is TGTGCCAGTACGTACAGGGATTACAATGAGCAGTTCTTC. Protein sequence: CASTYRDYNEQFF. The full variable domain, completed using reference TRBV19 and TRBJ2-1, is DGGITQSPKYLFRKEGQNVTLSCEQNLNHDAMYWYRQDPGQGLRLIYYSQIVNDFQKGDIAEGYSVSREKKESFPLTVTSAQKNPTAFYLCASTYRDYNEQFFGPGTRLTVL.

The chain links TRBV29-1 to TRBJ2-3; possible D gene TRBD2, 5 bases. V lost 3 bases to trimming and J lost 4 bases, with 5 bases between them. This CDR3 comprises 11 residues. Germline V lookup: CDR1 SQVTM, CDR2 ANQGSEA. The CDR3, as DNA: TGCAGCGTTGAGAGGGCAGATACGCAGTATTTT. Translation gives CSVERADTQYF.

The chain has TRBV4-1 and TRBJ1-5; D is perhaps TRBD1 (5 bases). The CDR3 consists of 22 residues. V shed 0 bases and J shed 0 bases, with 27 bases lying between them. CDR1 and CDR2 from the germline V gene are MGHRA and YSYEKL. For the CDR3, the DNA is TGCGCCAGCAGCCAAGATAGTCTCCCGGGACTAGGATCCCCATATAGCAATCAGCCCCAGCATTTT. Its translation is CASSQDSLPGLGSPYSNQPQHF.

The chain couples TRBV15 to TRBJ1-4; no clear D gene. Germline CDR1 reads LNHNV; CDR2 reads YYDKDF (reference sequence). V dropped 8 bases and J dropped 16 bases, with 20 bases sitting between them. The CDR3 loop spans 12 amino acids. CDR3 DNA sequence: TGTGCCACCGGGTTGAGGGCCGGGCATCCGTTTTTT. This sequence encodes CATGLRAGHPFF. Full variable domain (rest looked up from reference TRBV15 and TRBJ1-4): DAMVIQNPRYQVTQFGKPVTLSCSQTLNHNVMYWYQQKSSQAPKLLFHYYDKDFNNEADTPDNFQSRRPNTSFCFLDIRSPGLGDTAMYLCATGLRAGHPFFGSGTQLSVL.

The chain joins TRBV28 to TRBJ1-2; no definite D call. The V end lost 6 bases, the J end lost 5 bases, and 10 bases lay between the germline ends. The CDR3 length is 12 residues. CDR1 MDHEN and CDR2 SYDVKM come from the germline V gene. For the CDR3, the DNA is TGTGCCAGCAGAGTCGGGATTTATGGCTACACCTTC. It encodes CASRVGIYGYTF.

The chain uses TRBV6-5 and TRBJ2-5; D might be TRBD2 (5 bases). V was shortened by 2 bases and J by 9 bases, with 16 bases between the two germline ends. The CDR3 is 14 residues long. Germline CDR1 and CDR2: MNHEY and SVGAGI. Written as DNA, the CDR3 is TGTGCCAGCAGTTACGACGGGGTTATGATGGCCCAGTACTTC. This encodes CASSYDGVMMAQYF.

This CDR3 reads CAGGGSYEQYF. The CDR3 coding sequence is TGTGCGGGAGGGGGCTCCTACGAGCAGTACTTC. V is TRBV28 and J is TRBJ2-7; TRBD2 is a possible D gene (7 bases). CDR3 length: 11 residues. The germline CDR1 and CDR2 sequences are MDHEN and SYDVKM.

This chain links TRBV4-3 with TRBJ1-3; D is unclear. The V end was cut by 1 base, the J end by 0 bases, with 7 bases between. This CDR3 is 15 amino acids long. CDR1 is LGHNA, CDR2 YSLEER, per germline. The CDR3 bases are TGCGCCAGCAGCCAAGCCCTTAGCTCTGGAAACACCATATATTTT. Its protein is CASSQALSSGNTIYF.

CDR3 region: CASSPPRGQGAGGYTF. The CDR3 coding sequence is TGTGCCAGCAGCCCCCCCCGCGGACAGGGGGCGGGTGGCTACACCTTC. V gene TRBV4-2 combines with J gene TRBJ1-2, with 11 nucleotides matching TRBD1. The CDR3 runs 16 residues. The ends lost 4 bases at V and 7 bases at J; junction bases unmatched: 11. In germline, CDR1 is LGHNA, CDR2 YNFKEQ.

The V call is TRBV6-5, the J call TRBJ1-5; 7 bases match TRBD1. Trimming at V came to 7 bases and at J to 3 bases, leaving 6 bases not matched to a gene. Germline values: CDR1 MNHEY, CDR2 SVGAGI. CDR3 length: 14 amino acids. Written as DNA, the CDR3 is TGTGCCAGCAAAAGCGGACAGGTCAATCAGCCCCAGCATTTT. This encodes CASKSGQVNQPQHF.

The rearrangement links TRBV30 to TRBJ2-4; D is possibly TRBD2 (6 bases). The CDR3 covers 18 residues. V dropped 3 bases and J dropped 1 base, with 22 bases sitting between them. Germline-derived CDR1 and CDR2 are GTSNPN and SVGIG (reference sequence). In DNA form, the CDR3 reads TGTGCCTGGAGCCACGAGGGGTTCGGGAGACTCGCCAAAAACATTCAGTACTTC. This encodes CAWSHEGFGRLAKNIQYF.

This clone has more than one count but fewer than ten. The chain is built from TRBV27 and TRBJ2-3, with 9 nucleotides matching TRBD1. J gave up 0 bases and V 4 bases, and 11 bases lay outside the gene matches. The germline gives CDR1 MNHEY, CDR2 SMNVEV (reference sequence). The length of the CDR3 is 18 residues. CDR3 DNA sequence: TGTGCCAGCAGTTCCTACACGGGACAGGGTTCTAGCACAGATACGCAGTATTTT. It is translated as CASSSYTGQGSSTDTQYF.

Concerning this clone: In the same sample, other DNA sequences code for this CDR3. V and J are TRBV19 and TRBJ2-5; D may be TRBD1 (6 bases). This CDR3 has 14 amino acids. Trimming pared 3 bases from V and 5 bases from J, leaving 13 bases between. Germline V gene lookup returns CDR1 LNHDA and CDR2 SQIVND (reference sequence). CDR3 amino acids: CASSIATGQETQYF. CDR3 in DNA: TGTGCCAGTAGTATTGCAACAGGGCAGGAGACCCAGTACTTC. Variable domain in full (rest from reference TRBV19 and TRBJ2-5): DGGITQSPKYLFRKEGQNVTLSCEQNLNHDAMYWYRQDPGQGLRLIYYSQIVNDFQKGDIAEGYSVSREKKESFPLTVTSAQKNPTAFYLCASSIATGQETQYFGPGTRLLVL.

This chain links TRBV9 with TRBJ2-1; 10 bases map to TRBD2. V shed 0 bases and J 3 bases; nucleotides not matched to a gene: 0. This CDR3 is built from 15 residues. CDR1 and CDR2 (germline): SGDLS, YYNGEE. The CDR3 sequence: CASSVGLAGYNEQFF. In DNA, the CDR3 is TGTGCCAGCAGCGTAGGACTAGCGGGCTACAATGAGCAGTTCTTC.

This clone has just one count. The chain combines TRBV2 with TRBJ2-3, with a possible D match to TRBD2 (6 bases). The CDR3 covers 14 residues. CDR1 and CDR2 (germline): SNHLY, FYNNEI. V lost 6 bases, J lost 1 base, and 11 bases lay in between. The CDR3 region is CASSRESGTDTQYF. The CDR3 DNA reads TGTGCCAGCAGCCGGGAGTCCGGCACAGATACGCAGTATTTT.

The chain joins TRBV2 to TRBJ2-3, with TRBD2 matching 13 bases. The CDR3 totals 15 residues. J was trimmed by 1 base and V by 7 bases; bases with no gene match: 2. Germline V lookup: CDR1 SNHLY, CDR2 FYNNEI. In DNA form, the CDR3 reads TGTGCCAGCATTGGACTAGCGGGGGGCACAGATACGCAGTATTTT. Translating it yields CASIGLAGGTDTQYF.

J is TRBJ2-5 and V is TRBV9, with 9 bases fitting TRBD2. V trimming: 7 bases; J trimming: 9 bases; junction bases outside the gene matches: 13. The CDR3 runs to 14 residues. Germline values: CDR1 SGDLS, CDR2 YYNGEE. In nucleotides, the CDR3 is TGTGCCAGCCGCGGGGGGGGGCCGGTGAAGGCCCAGTACTTC. Translating gives CASRGGGPVKAQYF.

The chain is built from TRBV9 and TRBJ2-1; a possible D gene is TRBD2 (7 bases). The CDR3 contains 19 residues. V was trimmed by 4 bases and J by 9 bases, leaving 32 bases between them. The germline V gene has CDR1 SGDLS and CDR2 YYNGEE. The CDR3 here is CASSPRPRLAGIRGSEQFF. The CDR3 DNA reads TGTGCCAGCAGCCCTAGGCCCCGACTAGCAGGAATTAGGGGGAGTGAGCAGTTCTTC.

The chain combines TRBV6-6 with TRBJ1-1; maybe TRBD1 (5 bases). The CDR3 is 13 residues long. V lost 4 bases and J 8 bases, leaving 14 bases between the germline ends. CDR1 and CDR2 (germline): MNHNY, SVGAGI (reference sequence). The CDR3 nucleotides read TGTGCCAGCAGTTTGAACAGGCAAGGAGAAGCTTTCTTT. Residues: CASSLNRQGEAFF.

V gene TRBV30 combines with J gene TRBJ1-5; no clear D gene. Trimming shortened V by 2 bases and J by 11 bases, and 16 bases separated the two germline ends. Per germline, CDR1 GTSNPN and CDR2 SVGIG (reference sequence). The length of the CDR3 is 13 residues. In DNA, the CDR3 is TGTGCCTGGAGTTCTGGAGGTATCATGGCCCAGCATTTT. Translating gives CAWSSGGIMAQHF. Full variable domain (outside the CDR3, taken from reference TRBV30 and TRBJ1-5): SQTIHQWPATLVQPVGSPLSLECTVEGTSNPNLYWYRQAAGRGLQLLFYSVGIGQISSEVPQNLSASRPQDRQFILSSKKLLLSDSGFYLCAWSSGGIMAQHFGDGTRLSIL.

V and J are TRBV5-1 and TRBJ2-3, with 7 bases lining up with TRBD2. Germline V gives CDR1 SGHRS, CDR2 YFSETQ. V gave up 0 bases and J gave up 2 bases; unmatched junction bases: 3. The CDR3 loop spans 15 amino acids. CDR3 loop: CASSLVAGVTDTQYF. Here the CDR3 DNA reads TGCGCCAGCAGCTTGGTCGCGGGGGTCACAGATACGCAGTATTTT.

This clone was detected only a few times. V gene TRBV7-8 combines with J gene TRBJ1-1; the D is unclear. The ends were cut back, 4 bases at V and 4 bases at J, with 16 bases in the middle. The CDR3 length is 15 residues. Germline CDR1 and CDR2: SGHVS and FQNEAQ. The DNA for the CDR3 is TGTGCCAGCAGCTCCGGGTCCCTTAGTCCCACTGAAGCTTTCTTT. Residues: CASSSGSLSPTEAFF.

The chain couples TRBV5-1 to TRBJ2-5; the D gene is possibly TRBD2 (6 bases). CDR1 and CDR2 from the germline V gene are SGHRS and YFSETQ. This CDR3 region has 15 residues. The V end was cut by 0 bases, the J end by 4 bases, with 13 bases between. In nucleotides, the CDR3 is TGCGCCAGCAGCTTGGGATTGGCGGGACGAGAGACCCAGTACTTC. Amino acid sequence: CASSLGLAGRETQYF. Complete variable domain (other parts from reference TRBV5-1 and TRBJ2-5): KAGVTQTPRYLIKTRGQQVTLSCSPISGHRSVSWYQQTPGQGLQFLFEYFSETQRNKGNFPGRFSGRQFSNSRSEMNVSTLELGDSALYLCASSLGLAGRETQYFGPGTRLLVL.

The gene calls are TRBV5-4 and TRBJ2-1, with 11 bases matching TRBD2. Trimming at V came to 2 bases and at J to 6 bases, leaving 13 bases not matched to a gene. This CDR3 has 18 amino acids. CDR1 and CDR2 from the germline V gene are SGHNT and YYREEE (reference sequence). In DNA, the CDR3 is TGTGCCAGCAGCTTTCCGGCTAGCGGGAGGCAAGGTCTCAATGAGCAGTTCTTC. Protein: CASSFPASGRQGLNEQFF.

This sequence joins TRBV28 and TRBJ1-5; TRBD1 matches 7 bases. Per the germline V gene, CDR1 is MDHEN and CDR2 is SYDVKM. V lost 2 bases to trimming and J lost 1 base; unmatched junction nucleotides: 5. The CDR3 runs to 16 residues. CDR3 nucleotide sequence: TGTGCCAGCAGTTTACGAAAGGGGGCGAGCAATCAGCCCCAGCATTTT. This codes for CASSLRKGASNQPQHF.

This clone has only one observation. The chain joins TRBV7-2 to TRBJ2-3; possible D gene TRBD2, 7 bases. CDR3 size: 17 residues. V was cut by 1 base and J by 4 bases, with 18 bases left in between. Germline V CDR1 and CDR2: SGHTA, FQGNSA. The CDR3 spells CASSLEGGALSPDTQYF. For the CDR3, the DNA is TGTGCCAGCAGCTTAGAAGGGGGGGCCTTATCCCCAGATACGCAGTATTTT.

This chain connects TRBV28 to TRBJ1-2, with D perhaps TRBD1 (6 bases). Germline loops: CDR1 MDHEN, CDR2 SYDVKM. Trimming shortened V by 3 bases and J by 2 bases, and 10 bases separated the two germline ends. The CDR3 is 14 residues long. The DNA for the CDR3 is TGTGCCAGCAGTTTCGGACAGAAGAACTATGGCTACACCTTC. This encodes CASSFGQKNYGYTF.

The rearrangement joins TRBV4-3 to TRBJ2-5; a weak D match, TRBD1 (5 bases). V gave up 1 base and J gave up 0 bases, with 9 bases separating them. CDR1 LGHNA and CDR2 YSLEER come from the germline V gene. The CDR3 totals 15 residues. CDR3 DNA: TGCGCCAGCAGCCAAGGCCAGGGTTACCAAGAGACCCAGTACTTC. It is translated as CASSQGQGYQETQYF.

V usage is TRBV3-1 (or the pseudogene TRBV3-2) and J usage is TRBJ2-7, with D possibly matching TRBD1 (5 bases). This CDR3 comprises 18 residues. The V end was cut by 0 bases, the J end by 2 bases, with 20 bases between. CDR1 and CDR2 (germline): LGHDT, YNNKEL (reference sequence). The CDR3 loop is CASSQDRGQILRTYEQYF. The DNA of the CDR3 is TGTGCCAGCAGCCAAGATAGGGGCCAAATACTGAGAACCTACGAGCAGTACTTC.

The chain is built from TRBV3-1 (or the pseudogene TRBV3-2) and TRBJ1-1; weak D call: TRBD1 (6 bases). The ends were cut back, 4 bases at V and 6 bases at J, with 15 bases in the middle. Germline V gene data show CDR1 as LGHDT and CDR2 as YNNKEL (reference sequence). The CDR3 has 14 amino acids. The DNA for the CDR3 is TGTGCCAGCAGCCCCGGGGGGGCGGGGGCTGAAGCTTTCTTT. Its protein product is CASSPGGAGAEAFF.